The subject of this entry is one T cell receptor beta chain. Treatment denoted: randomized to nivolumab then ipilimumab (arm A) or the reverse (arm B). The data are from a study of sequential checkpoint blockade in melanoma. Only in-frame clones appear in the TCRdb table, and some are missing; sequencing was by immunoSEQ multiplex PCR. The data contain several thousand clones, 50% to 75% of them singletons. V was clipped by 2 bases and J by 0 bases, with 10 bases between them. The V gene's germline CDR1 is MGHRA and CDR2 YSYEKL. The CDR3 sequence is 16 residues long. The rearrangement links TRBV4-1 to TRBJ1-4; D is ambiguous. This sample comprised CD8+ T cells sorted from blood (inferred from file names), obtained from a patient given nivolumab and ipilimumab in sequence. This TCR came from a human donor with melanoma. This CDR3 is CASSQTAGATNEKLFF. The CDR3 nucleotides are TGCGCCAGCAGCCAAACTGCGGGTGCAACTAATGAAAAACTGTTTTTT.